These 18 T cell receptor beta chains came from one sample sequenced in a study of blood T cell repertoires in COVID-19. Assay used: immunoSEQ multiplex PCR; TCRdb lists only in-frame clones, some missing. The sample holds around 370,000 clones; more than 75% are singletons and the top ten take 1.2%. The sequenced material came from PBMCs or T cells enriched from blood (not recorded which). Source of these receptors: a woman younger than 35 who had recovered from COVID-19.

The CDR3 sequence: CASSPQTGGTEAFF. In DNA, the CDR3 is TGTGCCAGCAGCCCCCAGACAGGGGGCACTGAAGCTTTCTTT. The chain joins TRBV9 to TRBJ1-1; 9 bases are shared with TRBD1. Germline CDR1 reads SGDLS; CDR2 reads YYNGEE. The CDR3 totals 14 residues. J was trimmed by 4 bases and V by 4 bases; bases with no gene match: 5. The full variable domain, in which reference TRBV9 and TRBJ1-1 provide the parts outside the CDR3, is DSGVTQTPKHLITATGQRVTLRCSPRSGDLSVYWYQQSLDQGLQFLIQYYNGEERAKGNILERFSAQQFPDLHSELNLSSLELGDSALYFCASSPQTGGTEAFFGQGTRLTVV.

The chain is built from TRBV5-1 and TRBJ1-3; 11 nucleotides match TRBD1. V was clipped by 3 bases and J by 2 bases; unmatched bases: 7. This CDR3 contains 17 residues. Germline assignment: CDR1 SGHRS and CDR2 YFSETQ. CDR3 in DNA: TGCGCCAGCAGCTATACCCCGGGACAGGGGGCTGGAAACACCATATATTTT. Amino acid sequence: CASSYTPGQGAGNTIYF.

V and J are TRBV4-3 and TRBJ2-7; TRBD1 might be the D (7 bases). The CDR3 has 16 amino acids. Germline CDR1 LGHNA, CDR2 YSLEER. V lost 1 base, J lost 3 bases, and 16 bases lay in between. The CDR3 here is CASSQGSGDSNYEQYF. The CDR3 DNA follows: TGCGCCAGCAGCCAAGGGTCGGGGGACAGCAACTACGAGCAGTACTTC.

This clone showed up just a few times. The rearrangement uses TRBV15 and TRBJ2-7, with D perhaps matching TRBD2 (5 bases). CDR3 length: 15 residues. CDR1 is LNHNV, CDR2 YYDKDF, per germline (reference sequence). Trimming shortened V by 0 bases and J by 2 bases, and 11 bases separated the two germline ends. DNA for the CDR3: TGTGCCACCAGCAGAGATCGTGGGAGACCCTACGAGCAGTACTTC. This codes for CATSRDRGRPYEQYF.

The gene calls are TRBV5-1 and TRBJ2-7; TRBD2 agrees at 9 bases. The V gene's germline CDR1 is SGHRS and CDR2 YFSETQ. J gave up 6 bases and V 0 bases, and 1 base lay outside the gene matches. The CDR3 contains 13 residues. The CDR3 loop reads CASSLASGVEQYF. CDR3 coding DNA: TGCGCCAGCAGCTTGGCTAGCGGGGTCGAGCAGTACTTC.

CDR3 in DNA: TGTGCCAGCAGCTTTGCAGGGGTAGGGCAGCCCCAGCATTTT. It encodes CASSFAGVGQPQHF. The rearrangement links TRBV27 to TRBJ1-5; a weak D match, TRBD1 (6 bases). V was cut by 6 bases and J by 7 bases, with 16 bases left in between. CDR3 size: 14 residues. In germline, CDR1 is MNHEY, CDR2 SMNVEV (reference sequence).

This chain links TRBV3-1 (or the pseudogene TRBV3-2) with TRBJ2-6, with D possibly being TRBD1 (6 bases). This CDR3 region has 16 residues. Germline lookup yields CDR1 LGHDT and CDR2 YNNKEL (reference sequence). Trimming cost V 4 bases and J 4 bases, with 14 bases left between them. CDR3 residues: CASSPNMGAGANVLTF. The CDR3 nucleotides are TGTGCCAGCAGCCCTAATATGGGGGCAGGGGCCAACGTCCTGACTTTC.

The chain carries TRBV10-3 and TRBJ1-1, with D perhaps TRBD1 (5 bases). CDR3 length: 15 amino acids. The V gene's germline CDR1 is ENHRY and CDR2 SYGVKD. V shed 0 bases and J shed 3 bases, with 11 bases lying between them. For the CDR3, the DNA is TGTGCCATCAGTGAGTCAGCAGGGTCGTACACTGAAGCTTTCTTT. It codes for CAISESAGSYTEAFF.

The J gene is TRBJ1-5, the V gene TRBV5-1; TRBD1 agrees at 11 bases. The CDR3 runs 15 residues. J lost 5 bases, V lost 4 bases, and 5 bases had no gene match. CDR1 and CDR2 from the germline V gene are SGHRS and YFSETQ. CDR3 nucleotide sequence: TGCGCCAGCAGCCTGGACAGGGGGCTAGATCAGCCCCAGCATTTT. Its protein is CASSLDRGLDQPQHF.

As for this clone: The sample holds other DNA sequences that translate to the same CDR3. The rearrangement joins TRBV5-4 to TRBJ2-2; 8 positions agree with TRBD1. With V trimmed by 1 base and J by 2 bases, 1 base remained unmatched. This CDR3 has 15 residues. From germline, CDR1 is SGHNT and CDR2 YYREEE (reference sequence). CDR3 nucleotide sequence: TGTGCCAGCAGCTTGACAGGGGGAAACACCGGGGAGCTGTTTTTT. This codes for CASSLTGGNTGELFF.

V usage is TRBV15 and J usage is TRBJ2-1; TRBD2 matches at 11 bases. CDR1 is LNHNV, CDR2 YYDKDF, per germline (reference sequence). This CDR3 has 18 residues. J gave up 2 bases and V 1 base, and 7 bases lay outside the gene matches. The CDR3 DNA reads as TGTGCCACCAGCAGAGCTACTAGCGGGGGCCTCCCCTACAATGAGCAGTTCTTC. This sequence encodes CATSRATSGGLPYNEQFF. Full variable domain (remainder filled in from reference TRBV15 and TRBJ2-1): DAMVIQNPRYQVTQFGKPVTLSCSQTLNHNVMYWYQQKSSQAPKLLFHYYDKDFNNEADTPDNFQSRRPNTSFCFLDIRSPGLGDTAMYLCATSRATSGGLPYNEQFFGPGTRLTVL.

The V call is TRBV28, the J call TRBJ2-2; possibly TRBD2 for D (6 bases). CDR1 and CDR2 (germline): MDHEN, SYDVKM. The CDR3 loop spans 15 amino acids. The V gene lost 4 bases and the J gene lost 4 bases, with 13 bases spanning the gap. CDR3 loop: CASSSGRELTGELFF. The DNA of the CDR3 is TGTGCCAGCAGTTCCGGGCGGGAACTCACCGGGGAGCTGTTTTTT.

The chain carries TRBV5-6 and TRBJ1-2, with unresolved D. Germline loops: CDR1 SGHDT, CDR2 YYEEEE. The V end was cut by 0 bases, the J end by 7 bases, with 16 bases between. The CDR3 sequence is 15 residues long. CDR3 coding DNA: TGTGCCAGCAGCTTGGTTCGGGATCCTCGAAGTGGCTACACCTTC. Translation gives CASSLVRDPRSGYTF. Variable domain in full (rest from reference TRBV5-6 and TRBJ1-2): DAGVTQSPTHLIKTRGQQVTLRCSPKSGHDTVSWYQQALGQGPQFIFQYYEEEERQRGNFPDRFSGHQFPNYSSELNVNALLLGDSALYLCASSLVRDPRSGYTFGSGTRLTVV.

This chain uses TRBV4-2 with TRBJ2-5; D perhaps matches TRBD1 (5 bases). This CDR3 region has 14 residues. With 3 bases removed from V and 3 bases from J, the gap between germline ends came to 11 bases. Per the germline V gene, CDR1 is LGHNA and CDR2 is YNFKEQ. CDR3 sequence: CASSQAQAEETQYF. Here the CDR3 DNA reads TGTGCCAGCAGCCAGGCACAGGCTGAAGAGACCCAGTACTTC.

This clone was counted a single time. This chain joins TRBV27 and TRBJ2-7; tentatively, D is TRBD2 (7 bases). The V and J ends lost 2 bases and 1 base respectively, with 12 bases between them. The length of the CDR3 is 15 residues. Germline V CDR1 and CDR2: MNHEY, SMNVEV (reference sequence). The CDR3 coding sequence is TGTGCCAGCAGTTTAGGGGGGGGCTTATCCTACGAGCAGTACTTC. As protein: CASSLGGGLSYEQYF.

About this clone itself: The sample has other DNA sequences that encode this CDR3 too. The chain combines TRBV18 with TRBJ1-5; no clear D. V gave up 0 bases and J gave up 5 bases, with 5 bases separating them. The CDR3 consists of 13 residues. Looked up from germline, CDR1 is KGHSH and CDR2 is LQKENI. The DNA for the CDR3 is TGTGCCAGCTCACCACCGGGAGATCAGCCCCAGCATTTT. This translates into CASSPPGDQPQHF. The entire variable domain, with the rest obtained from reference TRBV18 and TRBJ1-5, is as follows: NAGVMQNPRHLVRRRGQEARLRCSPMKGHSHVYWYRQLPEEGLKFMVYLQKENIIDESGMPKERFSAEFPKEGPSILRIQQVVRGDSAAYFCASSPPGDQPQHFGDGTRLSIL.

The chain couples TRBV4-1 to TRBJ2-2, with D perhaps matching TRBD2 (6 bases). V lost 4 bases and J lost 4, with 13 bases in between. Germline V gene data show CDR1 as MGHRA and CDR2 as YSYEKL. The CDR3 runs 15 residues. This CDR3 reads CASSPEGRSTGELFF. The CDR3 DNA is TGCGCCAGCAGCCCGGAAGGGAGGAGCACCGGGGAGCTGTTTTTT.

The gene calls are TRBV18 and TRBJ2-1; D perhaps matches TRBD1 (6 bases). Germline CDR1 KGHSH, CDR2 LQKENI. V lost 3 bases, J lost 0 bases, and 15 bases lay in between. The CDR3 length is 17 residues. The CDR3 DNA reads as TGTGCCAGCTCACCCAGCAGGGGCGGCAGCTCCTACAATGAGCAGTTCTTC. It codes for CASSPSRGGSSYNEQFF.